The entry that follows covers one TCR beta chain sequence. Clones were sequenced by immunoSEQ multiplex PCR, and TCRdb holds only the in-frame ones, with some missing. The sample includes about 75,000 clones, 94% seen only once; the top ten take more than 5.5%. The data were taken from a study of control samples from healthy donors and cancer patients. V trimming: 1 base; J trimming: 3 bases; junction bases outside the gene matches: 6. The germline V gene has CDR1 SGDLS and CDR2 YYNGEE. This CDR3 is 16 amino acids long. The genes are TRBV9 and TRBJ1-4, with TRBD1 matching over 7 bases. The sequence derives from a woman between 40 and 55 years old in good health. Sequenced: blood. Here the CDR3 reads CASSVHPGGANEKLFF. The DNA for the CDR3 is TGTGCCAGCAGCGTACACCCAGGGGGGGCTAATGAAAAACTGTTTTTT.